These 22 T cell receptor beta chains came from one sample sequenced in a study of spatial heterogeneity in lung cancer. Time point: blood at routine non-recurrence follow-up after resection. From tumor, nontumor lung or frozen PBMC, whole RNA was taken unsorted for sequencing. Each CDR3 protein gets one entry after TCRdb re-called the 5' RACE reads with MiXCR. The table includes around 27,000 distinct CDR3 sequences, roughly 6% detected once. The source was PBMCs, collected at follow-up. These receptors all come from a male donor with early-stage non-small cell lung cancer.

The chain employs TRBV4-2 and TRBJ2-3; 14 positions agree with TRBD2. The CDR3 runs 15 residues. Unmatched junction bases numbered 3, after V lost 5 bases and J lost 5 bases. Germline CDR1 reads LGHNA; CDR2 reads YNFKEQ. The CDR3 reads CASSATSGRVDTQYF. CDR3 DNA sequence: TGTGCCAGCAGCGCGACTAGCGGGAGGGTAGATACGCAGTATTTT.

This clonotype was recorded at least ten times. The chain carries TRBV18 and TRBJ1-1; 9 positions agree with TRBD1. After removal of 6 bases from V and 1 base from J, the junction contained 3 bases not matched to a gene. CDR1 KGHSH and CDR2 LQKENI come from the germline V gene. The CDR3 totals 14 residues. The CDR3 reads CASSLGQGNTEAFF. DNA for the CDR3: TGTGCCAGCTCCCTGGGACAGGGGAACACTGAAGCTTTCTTT.

This clonotype was seen at least ten times. The chain links TRBV11-3 to TRBJ2-1; D is undetermined. Trimming removed 4 bases at V and 0 bases at J, with 13 bases between. Germline V CDR1 and CDR2: SGHNT, YENEEA. The CDR3 consists of 16 residues. CDR3 bases: TGTGCCAGCAGCTCGAGAGGTACCGGCTCCTACAATGAGCAGTTCTTC. It yields the protein CASSSRGTGSYNEQFF.

This chain links TRBV20-1 with TRBJ2-1; TRBD1 agrees at 9 bases. Trimming removed 8 bases from V and 4 bases from J; junction bases left unmatched: 3. The CDR3 length is 12 residues. From germline, CDR1 is DFQATT and CDR2 SNEGSKA (reference sequence). The CDR3 loop reads CSWDREYNEQFF. The DNA of the CDR3 is TGCAGTTGGGACAGGGAGTACAATGAGCAGTTCTTC.

This clonotype came up many times. This chain joins TRBV19 and TRBJ1-4; D gene ambiguous. The CDR3 spans 15 residues. Germline V gives CDR1 LNHDA, CDR2 SQIVND (reference sequence). V lost 0 bases and J 8 bases, leaving 13 bases between the germline ends. This chain's CDR3 is CASSIEARRPEKLFF. CDR3 sequence (DNA): TGTGCCAGTAGTATAGAGGCCAGGCGGCCGGAAAAACTGTTTTTT.

The chain uses TRBV16 and TRBJ1-5, with D tentatively TRBD1 (5 bases). Germline loops: CDR1 KGHSY, CDR2 FQNENV. The CDR3 is 13 amino acids. Trimming left V 5 bases short and J 3 bases short, with 8 bases between. The CDR3 DNA is TGTGCCAGCAGCGGACAAAACAATCAGCCCCAGCATTTT. Its translation is CASSGQNNQPQHF.

There are a few counts of this clonotype. The CDR3 region is CASSSIFAGNPNEKLFF. CDR3 nucleotide sequence: TGTGCCAGCAGTTCAATATTCGCCGGAAATCCTAATGAAAAACTGTTTTTT. The genes are TRBV28 and TRBJ1-4; no clear D. The CDR3 consists of 17 residues. CDR1 is MDHEN, CDR2 SYDVKM, per germline. V was pared by 4 bases and J by 3 bases, with 18 bases between.

This clonotype occurred many times. The V call is TRBV6-2 or TRBV6-3, the J call TRBJ1-5; D perhaps matches TRBD1 (6 bases). The CDR3 consists of 14 residues. Trimming stripped 5 bases from V and 4 bases from J, with 12 bases between. CDR1 MNHEY and CDR2 SVGEGT come from the germline V gene. The CDR3, as DNA: TGTGCCAGCAGTGACCGGACAGAAAATCAGCCCCAGCATTTT. Translated, it gives CASSDRTENQPQHF.

This clonotype was counted once. V and J are TRBV7-3 and TRBJ1-1; D uncertain. Trimming took 1 base from V and 0 from J, leaving 6 bases between them. Germline V lookup: CDR1 SGHTA, CDR2 FQGTGA. This CDR3 region has 14 residues. The CDR3 DNA sequence: TGTGCCAGCAGCTTAAGCTCCTTGAACACTGAAGCTTTCTTT. Its protein product is CASSLSSLNTEAFF. The full variable domain, its missing parts supplied by reference TRBV7-3 and TRBJ1-1, is GAGVSQTPSNKVTEKGKYVELRCDPISGHTALYWYRQSLGQGPEFLIYFQGTGAADDSGLPNDRFFAVRPEGSVSTLKIQRTERGDSAVYLCASSLSSLNTEAFFGQGTRLTVV.

The rearrangement uses TRBV15 and TRBJ1-2; D uncertain. Trimming took off 0 bases at V and 4 bases at J, with 3 bases between the two ends. CDR1 LNHNV and CDR2 YYDKDF come from the germline V gene (reference sequence). The CDR3 consists of 12 residues. This chain's CDR3 is CATSRDRYGYTF. The CDR3 coding sequence is TGTGCCACCAGCAGAGACCGCTATGGCTACACCTTC. Variable domain in full (rest from reference TRBV15 and TRBJ1-2): DAMVIQNPRYQVTQFGKPVTLSCSQTLNHNVMYWYQQKSSQAPKLLFHYYDKDFNNEADTPDNFQSRRPNTSFCFLDIRSPGLGDTAMYLCATSRDRYGYTFGSGTRLTVV.

The sample holds many counts of this clonotype. This chain links TRBV11-2 with TRBJ2-5; D ambiguous. From germline, CDR1 is SGHAT and CDR2 FQNNGV. The CDR3 spans 15 residues. V lost 0 bases to trimming and J lost 7 bases, with 15 bases between them. The CDR3 sequence: CASSLDQMLVGTQYF. The CDR3, as DNA: TGTGCCAGCAGCTTAGATCAGATGCTCGTCGGGACCCAGTACTTC.

This clonotype was detected only a few times. This chain uses TRBV7-2 with TRBJ2-7, with 8 bases aligning to TRBD1. Germline V gene sequence: CDR1 SGHTA, CDR2 FQGNSA. The length of the CDR3 is 14 residues. J gave up 1 base and V 2 bases, and 1 base lay outside the gene matches. The CDR3, as DNA: TGTGCCAGCAGCTTACAGGGGGCATCCTACGAGCAGTACGTC. It codes for CASSLQGASYEQYV.

About this clonotype: One end of the junction varies from germline; a read error may be responsible. The chain employs TRBV9 and TRBJ1-5; 9 nucleotides agree with TRBD1. CDR1 and CDR2 from the germline V gene are SGDLS and YYNGEE. CDR3 length: 14 amino acids. CDR3 residues: CVSSGGTGSQPQHF. DNA for the CDR3: TGTGTCAGCAGCGGCGGGACAGGGAGTCAGCCCCAGCATTTT.

The chain is built from TRBV12-3 or TRBV12-4 and TRBJ2-7, with D possibly matching TRBD1 (6 bases). This CDR3 contains 12 residues. Trimming removed 5 bases from V and 7 bases from J, with 12 bases in between. The CDR3 protein is CASSTGFQEQYV. The DNA of the CDR3 is TGTGCCAGCAGTACAGGGTTTCAAGAGCAGTACGTC.

This clonotype turned up a few times. The rearrangement links TRBV15 to TRBJ2-5; TRBD1 agrees at 10 bases. V was pared by 0 bases and J by 5 bases, with 12 bases of the junction left unmatched. Germline CDR1 and CDR2: LNHNV and YYDKDF (reference sequence). The CDR3 is made up of 18 amino acids. This CDR3 is CATSRDRHGTGELETQYF. CDR3 DNA sequence: TGTGCCACCAGCAGAGATCGGCACGGGACAGGGGAGTTGGAGACCCAGTACTTC.

This clonotype was observed at least ten times. This chain joins TRBV7-6 and TRBJ1-3, with D uncertain. CDR1 and CDR2 (germline): SGHVS, FNYEAQ. V gave up 5 bases and J gave up 2 bases, with 10 bases separating them. This CDR3 spans 14 amino acids. In DNA form, the CDR3 reads TGTGCCAGCAGCCTCACCCATACTGGAAACACCATATATTTT. Residues: CASSLTHTGNTIYF. Variable domain in full (rest from reference TRBV7-6 and TRBJ1-3): GAGVSQSPRYKVTKRGQDVALRCDPISGHVSLYWYRQALGQGPEFLTYFNYEAQQDKSGLPNDRFSAERPEGSISTLTIQRTEQRDSAMYRCASSLTHTGNTIYFGEGSWLTVV.

This clonotype was seen many times. The V call is TRBV6-5, the J call TRBJ2-5, with unresolved D. The CDR3 has 13 residues. Trimming took off 4 bases at V and 2 bases at J, with 8 bases between the two ends. Germline values: CDR1 MNHEY, CDR2 SVGAGI. The CDR3 region has the DNA TGTGCCAGCAGTTGGAGCGCACAAGAGACCCAGTACTTC. It encodes CASSWSAQETQYF.

This clonotype was seen only a few times. This rearrangement joins TRBV7-8 to TRBJ2-5, with D unresolved. Germline V gene lookup returns CDR1 SGHVS and CDR2 FQNEAQ. V was clipped by 7 bases and J by 6 bases, with 18 bases between them. The CDR3 totals 14 residues. This CDR3 reads CASNPISASQTQYF. As DNA, the CDR3 is TGTGCCAGCAATCCCATTAGTGCGTCCCAGACCCAGTACTTC.

There are many counts of this clonotype. In DNA, the CDR3 is TGCGCCAGCAGCTTGGAGCAGTATGGCTACACCTTC. This encodes CASSLEQYGYTF. The chain is built from TRBV5-1 and TRBJ1-2; no firm D call. Germline V gene lookup returns CDR1 SGHRS and CDR2 YFSETQ. The CDR3 runs 12 residues. Trimming stripped 0 bases from V and 5 bases from J, with 5 bases between.

The sample holds many counts of this clonotype. The rearrangement links TRBV11-2 to TRBJ1-1, with 7 bases that match TRBD1. The V gene's germline CDR1 is SGHAT and CDR2 FQNNGV. The CDR3 consists of 15 residues. V lost 1 base to trimming and J lost 0 bases; unmatched junction nucleotides: 2. Here the CDR3 DNA reads TGTGCCAGCAGCTTAGCGGGACAGATGAACACTGAAGCTTTCTTT. Translated: CASSLAGQMNTEAFF.

This clonotype was detected a few times. The chain recombines TRBV7-2 with TRBJ1-5; possibly TRBD1 for D (6 bases). The V end was cut by 4 bases, the J end by 2 bases, with 15 bases between. CDR3 size: 16 residues. Germline lookup yields CDR1 SGHTA and CDR2 FQGNSA. In DNA, the CDR3 is TGTGCCAGCAGCTACGACAGGCCCAGGGGCAATCAGCCCCAGCATTTT. Translation: CASSYDRPRGNQPQHF.

This clonotype appeared many times. The chain employs TRBV11-3 and TRBJ2-5, with 10 bases that match TRBD1. The V gene's germline CDR1 is SGHNT and CDR2 YENEEA. CDR3 length: 14 amino acids. The V gene end was trimmed by 4 bases and the J gene end by 3 bases; junction bases not matched to a gene: 2. The CDR3 spells CASSSGTGEETQYF. The CDR3 DNA is TGTGCCAGCAGCTCTGGGACAGGGGAAGAGACCCAGTACTTC. The variable domain in full, completed from reference TRBV11-3 and TRBJ2-5, reads EAGVVQSPRYKIIEKKQPVAFWCNPISGHNTLYWYLQNLGQGPELLIRYENEEAVDDSQLPKDRFSAERLKGVDSTLKIQPAELGDSAVYLCASSSGTGEETQYFGPGTRLLVL.